This T cell receptor (beta chain) came from a study of PD-1 blockade in classical Hodgkin lymphoma. Overall study: Treatment was intravenous nivolumab, 3 mg/kg every 2 weeks, until progression.

Germline V gene data show CDR1 as SGHAT and CDR2 as FQNNGV. V was trimmed by 0 bases and J by 4 bases, leaving 12 bases between them. This CDR3 spans 16 amino acids. After autologous stem cell transplantation all patients relapsed, and prior brentuximab vedotin exposure differed between cohorts. Measured with immunoSEQ multiplex PCR; TCRdb has only the in-frame clones, and not every one. The sample shows 46,000 or so clones, less than 85% of them seen only once. The chain carries TRBV11-2 and TRBJ1-4; D call uncertain. The sequencing here drew on peripheral blood mononuclear cells (PBMCs), taken before the second cycle of nivolumab. This receptor was identified in a human donor with classical Hodgkin lymphoma. This CDR3 is CASSLEPGRINEKLFF. The CDR3 nucleotides are TGTGCCAGCAGCTTAGAACCGGGCAGGATTAATGAAAAACTGTTTTTT.